The source of this T cell receptor (beta chain) is a study of T cells after yellow fever vaccination. The overall study: SMART-Seq v4 Ultra Low Input prepared the low-cell-number fractions.

TCR cDNA, made by 5'RACE template switching, carried an added universal primer site and UMIs. TCRdb used MiXCR to reprocess the 5' RACE reads, holding one entry per CDR3 protein. Here the sample spans about 94,000 distinct CDR3 sequences, roughly 8.2% being singletons. The CDR3 is made up of 15 amino acids. With 1 base removed from V and 4 bases from J, the gap between germline ends came to 13 bases. Germline CDR1 and CDR2: SGHTA and FQGNSA. General study points: The CD4 compartment and the CD8 compartment contained a small share of clonotypes in common. By day 5 rather than day 15, the secondary response had peaked, though it was weaker.

The receptor was isolated from a man between 18 and 35 years old who received the YFV17D yellow fever vaccine. The chain combines TRBV7-2 with TRBJ2-5; D possibly matches TRBD1 or TRBD2 (6 bases each). The sample in question was CD8+ T cells not binding an NS4B(214-222) dextramer, sorted from PBMCs, obtained roughly 15 days after the first yellow fever vaccination. CDR3 sequence (DNA): TGTGCCAGCAGCTTAGATCGGGGGCTAGGAGAGACCCAGTACTTC. It yields the protein CASSLDRGLGETQYF.